This T cell receptor beta chain was observed in a study of CD8+CD57+ T cells in acquired aplastic anemia. Study-wide context: Sorted CD4+ and CD8+ cells gave an average of around 3.3 ug of DNA.

To note about this clonotype: What it binds is not known.

Regarding the study as a whole: Around 27 was the count of CD8+ CDR3 sequences that patients shared with controls.

TCR beta VDJ and CDR3 profiling used genomic DNA as template. MiXCR, run by TCRdb on the reads, gives a single entry per CDR3 protein. The sample yields under 500,000 distinct CDR3 sequences, more than 25% seen once. All patients picked for sequencing had shown, by flow cytometry, an expansion of CD8+CD57+ cells. Patients uniformly had severe acquired aplastic anemia. Blood sampling was performed on the patients, and none of them had received therapy by then. The sequence derives from a human donor with aplastic anemia. Material: sorted CD4+, CD8+, or CD8+CD57+ T cells (not recorded which) from PBMCs.

CDR3 sequence (DNA): TGTGCCATCAGTCCCGGGACAGGGTTCTACAATGAGCAGTTCTTC. Translating it yields CAISPGTGFYNEQFF. This chain links TRBV10-3 with TRBJ2-1; 9 bases match TRBD1. The germline V gene encodes CDR1 ENHRY and CDR2 SYGVKD. CDR3 length: 15 amino acids. V lost 5 bases and J lost 3; bases outside the gene matches: 5.